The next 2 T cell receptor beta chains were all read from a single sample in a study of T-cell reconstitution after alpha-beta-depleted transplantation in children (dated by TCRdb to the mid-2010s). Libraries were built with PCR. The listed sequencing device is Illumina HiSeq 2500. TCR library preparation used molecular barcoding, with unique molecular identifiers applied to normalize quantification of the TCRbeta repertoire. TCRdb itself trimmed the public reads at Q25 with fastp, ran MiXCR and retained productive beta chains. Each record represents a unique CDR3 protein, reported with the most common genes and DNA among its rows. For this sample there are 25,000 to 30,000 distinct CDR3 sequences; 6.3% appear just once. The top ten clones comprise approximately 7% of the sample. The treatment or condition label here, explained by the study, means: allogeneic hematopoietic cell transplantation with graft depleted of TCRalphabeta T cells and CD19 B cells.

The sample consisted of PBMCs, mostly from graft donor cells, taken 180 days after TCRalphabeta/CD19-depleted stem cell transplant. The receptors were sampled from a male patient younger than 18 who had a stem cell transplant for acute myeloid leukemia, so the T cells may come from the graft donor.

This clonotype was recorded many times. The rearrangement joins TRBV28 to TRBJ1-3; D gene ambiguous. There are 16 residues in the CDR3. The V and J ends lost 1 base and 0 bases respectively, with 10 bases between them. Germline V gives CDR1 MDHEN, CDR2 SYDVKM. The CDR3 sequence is CASSLLTPNSGNTIYF. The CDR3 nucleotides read TGTGCCAGCAGTTTATTAACCCCCAACTCTGGAAACACCATATATTTT. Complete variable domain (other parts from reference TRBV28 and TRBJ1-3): DVKVTQSSRYLVKRTGEKVFLECVQDMDHENMFWYRQDPGLGLRLIYFSYDVKMKEKGDIPEGYSVSREKKERFSLILESASTNQTSMYLCASSLLTPNSGNTIYFGEGSWLTVV.

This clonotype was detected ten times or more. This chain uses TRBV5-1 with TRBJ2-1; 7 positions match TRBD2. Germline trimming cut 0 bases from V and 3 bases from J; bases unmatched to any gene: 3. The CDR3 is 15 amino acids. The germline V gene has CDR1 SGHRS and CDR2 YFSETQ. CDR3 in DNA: TGCGCCAGCAGCTTGGGGTCGGGGGGCTACAATGAGCAGTTCTTC. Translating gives CASSLGSGGYNEQFF. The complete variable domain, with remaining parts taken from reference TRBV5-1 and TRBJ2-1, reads KAGVTQTPRYLIKTRGQQVTLSCSPISGHRSVSWYQQTPGQGLQFLFEYFSETQRNKGNFPGRFSGRQFSNSRSEMNVSTLELGDSALYLCASSLGSGGYNEQFFGPGTRLTVL.